One T cell receptor beta chain is described in this entry. This entry is derived from a study of blood T cell repertoires in COVID-19. About the study: The United States, Italy and Spain provided the acute and convalescent COVID-19 samples.

Per the germline V gene, CDR1 is SGHNT and CDR2 is YYREEE (reference sequence). This CDR3 region has 12 residues. V was cut by 0 bases and J by 12 bases, with 10 bases left in between. Authors' processing steps: Scientists estimated how many nucleated cells there were by amplifying reference gene primers. Sequencing used immunoSEQ multiplex PCR; TCRdb keeps in-frame clones, though not all of them. D and trimming come from the DNA, and the V and J calls and clone size come from that table. Of about 230,000 clones in the sample, approximately 82% were seen once. The chain links TRBV5-4 to TRBJ2-1; D might be TRBD1 (6 bases). Sequenced: peripheral blood. This receptor was obtained from a woman in her 70s with active or convalescent COVID-19. The CDR3 DNA reads as TGTGCCAGCAGCTTGGAGGTAGGGGGGCAGTTCTTC. As protein: CASSLEVGGQFF.